These T cell receptor beta chains were read from a single sample in a study of blood T cell repertoires in COVID-19. The repertoire was sequenced with immunoSEQ multiplex PCR; TCRdb's copy has only in-frame clones and lacks some. The table includes fewer than 300,000 clones, approximately 87% detected once. The sample consisted of peripheral blood. Receptors were obtained from a woman in her thirties with COVID-19, enrolled during active disease. Each CDR3 is given with its conserved first and last residue. The D gene is left open where the match is weak. Clone size appears in some rows only: once, few, many, or a class for an expanded clone.

clone_size	v_call	d_call	j_call	cdr3_aa	cdr3_nt
.	TRBV28	TRBD1	TRBJ1-6	CASSLGIPGGQLLNSPLHF	TGTGCCAGCAGTTTAGGTATACCCGGGGGACAGCTTCTTAATTCACCCCTCCACTTT
.	TRBV6-5	.	TRBJ1-1	CASSYGREAFF	TGTGCCAGCAGTTATGGGAGAGAAGCTTTCTTT
.	TRBV11-2	TRBD1	TRBJ2-4	CASRSLRDRGTKNIQYF	TGTGCCAGCAGGTCATTGAGGGACAGGGGTACCAAAAACATTCAGTACTTC
.	TRBV11-2	.	TRBJ1-1	CASSLPGGSTEAFF	TGTGCCAGCAGCCTGCCGGGGGGTAGCACTGAAGCTTTCTTT
.	TRBV3-1/TRBV3-2	.	TRBJ2-1	CASSPGLLGNEQFF	TGTGCCAGCAGCCCGGGACTTTTAGGGAATGAGCAGTTCTTC
.	TRBV6-5	TRBD1	TRBJ2-7	CASSLHRGTSYEQYF	TGTGCCAGCAGTTTACACAGGGGCACCTCCTACGAGCAGTACTTC
.	TRBV18	TRBD2	TRBJ2-3	CASSPPGAGLGSSTDTQYF	TGTGCCAGCTCACCACCGGGAGCGGGGCTTGGATCTAGCACAGATACGCAGTATTTT
many	TRBV4-1	.	TRBJ2-2	CASRHNVNTGELFF	TGCGCCAGCAGGCACAACGTTAACACCGGGGAGCTGTTTTTT
.	TRBV7-6	TRBD1	TRBJ2-1	CASSWTGGNEQFF	TGTGCCAGCAGCTGGACAGGGGGCAATGAGCAGTTCTTC
few	TRBV18	TRBD1	TRBJ1-5	CASSQSGTGGSNQPQHF	TGTGCCAGCTCACAGTCGGGAACAGGGGGAAGCAATCAGCCCCAGCATTTT
few	TRBV11-2	.	TRBJ1-4	CASSFSGEKLFF	TGTGCCAGCAGCTTCTCGGGTGAAAAACTGTTTTTT
few	TRBV19	TRBD1	TRBJ1-5	CASSVGQGGSNQPQHF	TGTGCCAGTAGTGTAGGACAGGGAGGTAGCAATCAGCCCCAGCATTTT
.	TRBV27	.	TRBJ2-6	CASSLGHAFTGYSGANVLTF	TGTGCCAGCAGTTTAGGGCATGCGTTTACTGGATACTCTGGGGCCAACGTCCTGACTTTC
.	TRBV13	.	TRBJ1-1	CASLGGGTEAFF	TGTGCCAGCCTAGGCGGGGGCACTGAAGCTTTCTTT
.	TRBV4-1	.	TRBJ1-1	CASSQARAIEAFF	TGCGCCAGCAGCCAAGCCAGGGCGATTGAAGCTTTCTTT
.	TRBV6-2/TRBV6-3	TRBD1	TRBJ1-6	CASSVSGQGSNSPLHF	TGTGCCAGCAGTGTGTCGGGACAGGGGTCGAATTCACCCCTCCACTTT
.	TRBV12-3/TRBV12-4	.	TRBJ1-4	CASRVGEKLFF	TGTGCCAGCCGGGTGGGTGAAAAACTGTTTTTT
many	TRBV27	.	TRBJ2-6	CASRSRYFGSSGANVLTF	TGTGCCAGCAGATCGCGGTACTTCGGGAGCTCTGGGGCCAACGTCCTGACTTTC
.	TRBV4-1	.	TRBJ1-3	CASSQDLGGNTIYF	TGCGCCAGCAGCCAAGACCTTGGCGGAAACACCATATATTTT
once	TRBV7-2	.	TRBJ2-3	CASSSRWDTQYF	TGTGCCAGCAGCTCCAGATGGGATACGCAGTATTTT
.	TRBV3-1/TRBV3-2	.	TRBJ1-2	CASSPHQGHYGYTF	TGTGCCAGCAGCCCTCATCAGGGCCACTATGGCTACACCTTC
once	TRBV18	TRBD1	TRBJ2-7	CASSPHSDRVEQYF	TGTGCCAGCTCCCCACACTCGGACAGGGTGGAGCAGTACTTC
.	TRBV27	.	TRBJ1-5	CASSYRAAVPPQHF	TGTGCCAGCAGTTACAGGGCGGCCGTCCCGCCCCAGCATTTT
.	TRBV18	.	TRBJ1-5	CASSHRDSPNQPQHF	TGTGCCAGCTCGCACAGGGATTCACCTAATCAGCCCCAGCATTTT
.	TRBV9	.	TRBJ1-1	CASSPHRGAGMNTEAFF	TGTGCCAGCAGCCCCCATCGGGGGGCGGGGATGAACACTGAAGCTTTCTTT
.	TRBV28	.	TRBJ2-1	CASSLIFEGTGEQFF	TGTGCCAGCAGCCTCATTTTTGAAGGGACTGGCGAGCAGTTCTTC
few	TRBV5-6	TRBD2	TRBJ2-5	CASSFVGGGGRETQYF	TGTGCCAGCAGCTTTGTAGGCGGGGGAGGTAGAGAGACCCAGTACTTC
once	TRBV4-1	TRBD2	TRBJ2-1	CASERGLADNNEQFF	TGCGCCAGCGAACGGGGACTAGCGGATAACAATGAGCAGTTCTTC